The source of this TCR beta chain is a study of blood T cell repertoires in COVID-19. The CDR3 length is 15 residues. Germline V gene sequence: CDR1 MGHRA, CDR2 YSYEKL. The V gene end was trimmed by 2 bases and the J gene end by 3 bases; junction bases not matched to a gene: 7. Assay used: immunoSEQ multiplex PCR; TCRdb lists only in-frame clones, some missing. The sample yields some 270,000 clones, over 80% seen once. The TCR was taken from a woman between 35 and 50 years old who had recovered from COVID-19. The chain has TRBV4-1 and TRBJ2-7; 7 bases fit TRBD2. Sequencing used peripheral blood. The DNA for the CDR3 is TGCGCCAGCAGCCAACGAGGGGAGGGGAACTACGAGCAGTACTTC. Its translation: CASSQRGEGNYEQYF.